This TCR beta chain was recorded in a study of cytomegalovirus exposure and HLA in healthy donors. Primers: 60 Vbeta forward and 13 Jbeta reverse. Method: immunoSEQ multiplex PCR; TCRdb's copy keeps in-frame clones and lacks some. The sample has roughly 120,000 clones, 55% to 70% seen once. The CDR3 extends over 16 amino acids. Unmatched junction bases numbered 5, after V lost 4 bases and J lost 1 base. Germline V gives CDR1 SGHNT, CDR2 YYREEE (reference sequence). The sequence was collected from a woman aged 25 to 39 in good health and CMV-seronegative. The V call is TRBV5-4, the J call TRBJ1-3, with 10 bases lining up with TRBD1. The sequenced sample was PBMCs. CDR3 residues: CASSNGQGGSGNTIYF. The CDR3 DNA follows: TGTGCCAGCAGCAACGGACAGGGGGGGTCTGGAAACACCATATATTTT.